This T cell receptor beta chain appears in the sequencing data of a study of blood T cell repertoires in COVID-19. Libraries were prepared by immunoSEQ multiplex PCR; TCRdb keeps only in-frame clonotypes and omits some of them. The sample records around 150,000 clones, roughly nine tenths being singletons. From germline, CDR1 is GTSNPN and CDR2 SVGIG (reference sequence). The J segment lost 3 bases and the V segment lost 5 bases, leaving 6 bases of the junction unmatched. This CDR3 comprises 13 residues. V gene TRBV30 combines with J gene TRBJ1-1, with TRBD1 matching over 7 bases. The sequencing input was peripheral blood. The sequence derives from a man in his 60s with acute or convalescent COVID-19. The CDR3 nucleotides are TGTGCCTGGGGGGACAGCCTTTACACTGAAGCTTTCTTT. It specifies CAWGDSLYTEAFF.